The entry below gives a single TCR beta chain sequence along with its context. The sample is drawn from a study of blood T cell repertoires in COVID-19. Methods used by the authors: By means of reference gene primer amplification, nucleated cell counts were estimated. Clones were sequenced by immunoSEQ multiplex PCR, and TCRdb holds only the in-frame ones, with some missing. That table furnishes V, J and clone size, whereas the DNA furnished D and trimming. The sample records approximately 250,000 clones, 86% being singletons. The V and J ends lost 1 base and 2 bases respectively, with 11 bases between them. The germline V gene has CDR1 GTSNPN and CDR2 SVGIG (reference sequence). The CDR3 covers 14 residues.

This TCR was sampled from a man in his forties with active or convalescent COVID-19. The sample comprised peripheral blood. The chain carries TRBV30 and TRBJ1-1; TRBD1 is a possible D gene (5 bases). Here the CDR3 reads CAWSGGVLNTEAFF. The CDR3 region has the DNA TGTGCCTGGAGTGGGGGGGTCCTTAACACTGAAGCTTTCTTT. Using reference TRBV30 and TRBJ1-1 for the parts outside the CDR3, the full variable domain is SQTIHQWPATLVQPVGSPLSLECTVEGTSNPNLYWYRQAAGRGLQLLFYSVGIGQISSEVPQNLSASRPQDRQFILSSKKLLLSDSGFYLCAWSGGVLNTEAFFGQGTRLTVV.